The rows below give T cell receptor beta chains drawn from one sample of a study of cytomegalovirus exposure and HLA in healthy donors. TCRdb's copy holds only in-frame clones and misses some; the assay was immunoSEQ multiplex PCR. The ten most abundant clones cover roughly 1.5% of a sample with approximately 150,000 clones. The sequenced material came from PBMCs. The origin of the receptors is a woman aged 40 to 50 in good health and CMV-seronegative. The CDR3 runs from the conserved cysteine through the conserved F or W. D genes are given only for firm matches.

J,V,D,DNA,CDR3
TRBJ2-3,TRBV9,-,TGTGCCAGCAGCGCCATATGGGGGACTAGCACAGATACGCAGTATTTT,CASSAIWGTSTDTQYF
TRBJ1-2,TRBV4-2,-,TGTGCCAGCAGCCAAGAGGCGGCCAGGGGCAACTATGGCTACACCTTC,CASSQEAARGNYGYTF
TRBJ2-1,TRBV19,TRBD2,TGTGCCAGTACCCTGGCGGGGGATGAGCAGTTCTTC,CASTLAGDEQFF
TRBJ2-5,TRBV18,TRBD1,TGTGCCAGCTCCCCCGGGACAGGACGAGAGACCCAGTACTTC,CASSPGTGRETQYF
TRBJ1-2,TRBV6-4,-,TGTGCCAGCAGAAAGGCCGCTCAGGGCATTAACTATGGCTACACCTTC,CASRKAAQGINYGYTF
TRBJ1-1,TRBV19,-,TGTGCCAGTAGTGCGGGGACGGGGTGGACTGAAGCTTTCTTT,CASSAGTGWTEAFF
TRBJ2-5,TRBV6-6,TRBD2,TGTGCCAGCAGTTATAGCCTAGCGGGGTACGGGGAGACCCAGTACTTC,CASSYSLAGYGETQYF
TRBJ2-2,TRBV9,TRBD1,TGTGCCAGCAGCGGAGCTACAGGGGGCGTTAACACCGGGGAGCTGTTTTTT,CASSGATGGVNTGELFF
TRBJ2-2,TRBV7-2,TRBD2,TGTGCCAGCAGCTTAGCGGGAGCGGGGGGGCTTGGAGGAACCGGGGAGCTGTTTTTT,CASSLAGAGGLGGTGELFF
TRBJ2-1,TRBV13,-,TGTGCCAGCAGCTCCTATCAGCGGACTGACTCCTACAATGAGCAGTTCTTC,CASSSYQRTDSYNEQFF
TRBJ2-7,TRBV5-8,-,TGTGCCAGCAGCTTGGTAGCCGAGCAGTACTTC,CASSLVAEQYF
TRBJ1-5,TRBV5-8,-,TGTGCCAGCAGCTTGTACAAGCCCCAGCATTTT,CASSLYKPQHF
TRBJ2-3,TRBV29-1,-,TGCAGCGTTGAAGGAGGGGGTGACACAGATACGCAGTATTTT,CSVEGGGDTDTQYF
TRBJ2-3,TRBV4-3,-,TGCGCCAGCAGCCAGGGAAGACTACTACGTAGCACAGATACGCAGTATTTT,CASSQGRLLRSTDTQYF
TRBJ1-1,TRBV19,-,TGTGCCAGTAGGGCTACAGCCAAGAACACTGAAGCTTTCTTT,CASRATAKNTEAFF
TRBJ1-1,TRBV7-2,-,TGTGCCAGCAGCTCACGAACTGGGGGGGGGACCACTTCTGAAGCTTTCTTT,CASSSRTGGGTTSEAFF
TRBJ1-4,TRBV7-9,-,TGTGCCAGCAGCTCATACTTGGGGAGTGAAAAACTGTTTTTT,CASSSYLGSEKLFF